These 8 T cell receptor beta chains share one sample of origin, sequenced in a study of cytomegalovirus exposure and HLA in healthy donors. Use of 60 Vbeta and 13 Jbeta primers characterized the PCR. TCRdb's table, derived via immunoSEQ multiplex PCR, lists solely in-frame clones and lacks some. The table lists approximately 210,000 clones. The sequencing input was PBMCs. The source of these receptors is a woman in her twenties or thirties in good health and CMV-seropositive.

The chain recombines TRBV5-6 with TRBJ2-1; the match to TRBD2 covers 10 bases. The CDR3 consists of 19 residues. Trimming cost V 0 bases and J 1 base; bases outside gene matches: 10. Germline V CDR1 and CDR2: SGHDT, YYEEEE. The CDR3 loop reads CASSLVASGGPISYNEQFF. The DNA of the CDR3 is TGTGCCAGCAGCTTGGTGGCTAGCGGGGGCCCTATATCCTACAATGAGCAGTTCTTC.

The gene calls are TRBV19 and TRBJ1-1; TRBD1 matches 7 bases. Germline V gene sequence: CDR1 LNHDA, CDR2 SQIVND (reference sequence). The CDR3 extends over 13 amino acids. The trim removed 9 bases at V and 3 bases at J, leaving 7 bases unmatched. The CDR3 sequence is CASGDRQDTEAFF. CDR3 bases: TGTGCCAGCGGGGACAGACAAGACACTGAAGCTTTCTTT.

The chain couples TRBV5-5 to TRBJ1-3, with 8 bases matching TRBD1. This CDR3 has 16 amino acids. J gave up 0 bases and V 4 bases, and 6 bases lay outside the gene matches. From germline, CDR1 is SGHKS and CDR2 YYEKEE (reference sequence). The CDR3 DNA follows: TGTGCCAGCAGCGTGACAGGGGCCCTCTCTGGAAACACCATATATTTT. Protein product: CASSVTGALSGNTIYF.

The chain links TRBV6-5 to TRBJ1-2; 8 nucleotides line up with TRBD1. The germline CDR1 and CDR2 sequences are MNHEY and SVGAGI. The CDR3 covers 15 residues. Germline trimming cut 4 bases from V and 4 bases from J; bases unmatched to any gene: 8. CDR3 nucleotides: TGTGCCAGCAGTTTGGGACAGGCCCTCGGCTATGGCTACACCTTC. It yields the protein CASSLGQALGYGYTF.

With respect to this clone: This sample includes further DNA sequences coding for the same CDR3. This rearrangement joins TRBV10-1 to TRBJ2-1; no reliable D call. The V end was cut by 2 bases, the J end by 8 bases, with 13 bases between. This CDR3 is 14 amino acids long. Germline CDR1 reads WNHNN; CDR2 reads SYGVQD (reference sequence). The CDR3 DNA reads as TGCGCCAGCAGTGAGGCCCTCCAACGGGATGAGCAGTTCTTC. Residues: CASSEALQRDEQFF.

The rearrangement links TRBV7-8 to TRBJ1-1; 11 bases map to TRBD1. V lost 1 base and J lost 11; bases outside the gene matches: 9. CDR1 is SGHVS and CDR2 is FQNEAQ in the germline V gene. CDR3 size: 15 residues. The CDR3 protein is CASSLGSSDRGRAFF. CDR3 DNA: TGTGCCAGCAGCTTAGGATCCTCGGACAGGGGGCGGGCTTTCTTT. Together with reference TRBV7-8 and TRBJ1-1, the CDR3 gives the full variable domain: GAGVSQSPRYKVAKRGQDVALRCDPISGHVSLFWYQQALGQGPEFLTYFQNEAQLDKSGLPSDRFFAERPEGSVSTLKIQRTQQEDSAVYLCASSLGSSDRGRAFFGQGTRLTVV.

The chain couples TRBV4-3 to TRBJ2-1; D unclear. Between the trimmed V and J ends, which lost 0 bases and 4 bases, there was a span of 13 bases. Germline CDR1 is LGHNA and CDR2 is YSLEER. The CDR3 has 16 amino acids. In DNA form, the CDR3 reads TGCGCCAGCAGCCAAGATCTCCAGGAAATTTACAATGAGCAGTTCTTC. This gives the protein CASSQDLQEIYNEQFF.

The chain combines TRBV29-1 with TRBJ2-7; D is undetermined. V was trimmed by 4 bases and J by 1 base, leaving 17 bases between them. The CDR3 contains 15 residues. Germline values: CDR1 SQVTM, CDR2 ANQGSEA. The CDR3 here is CSVVGGDALSYEQYF. The CDR3 DNA follows: TGCAGCGTTGTCGGCGGAGACGCTTTGTCCTACGAGCAGTACTTC.